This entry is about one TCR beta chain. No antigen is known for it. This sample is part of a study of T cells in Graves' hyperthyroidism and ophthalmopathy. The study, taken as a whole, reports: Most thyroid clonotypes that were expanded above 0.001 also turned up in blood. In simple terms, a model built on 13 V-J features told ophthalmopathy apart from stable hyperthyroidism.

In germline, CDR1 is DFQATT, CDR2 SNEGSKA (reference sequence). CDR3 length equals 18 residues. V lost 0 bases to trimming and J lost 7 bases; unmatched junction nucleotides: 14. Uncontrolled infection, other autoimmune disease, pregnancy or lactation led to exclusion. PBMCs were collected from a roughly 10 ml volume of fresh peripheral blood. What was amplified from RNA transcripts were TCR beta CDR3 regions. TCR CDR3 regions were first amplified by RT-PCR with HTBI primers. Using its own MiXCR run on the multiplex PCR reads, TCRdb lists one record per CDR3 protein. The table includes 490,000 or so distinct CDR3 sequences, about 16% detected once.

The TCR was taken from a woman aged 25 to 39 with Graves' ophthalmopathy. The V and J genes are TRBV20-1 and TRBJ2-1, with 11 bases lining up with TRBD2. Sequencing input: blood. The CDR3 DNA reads TGCAGTGCTAGAGATAATCAGGATAGCGGGAGGGCCGGGAATGAGCAGTTCTTC. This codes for CSARDNQDSGRAGNEQFF.